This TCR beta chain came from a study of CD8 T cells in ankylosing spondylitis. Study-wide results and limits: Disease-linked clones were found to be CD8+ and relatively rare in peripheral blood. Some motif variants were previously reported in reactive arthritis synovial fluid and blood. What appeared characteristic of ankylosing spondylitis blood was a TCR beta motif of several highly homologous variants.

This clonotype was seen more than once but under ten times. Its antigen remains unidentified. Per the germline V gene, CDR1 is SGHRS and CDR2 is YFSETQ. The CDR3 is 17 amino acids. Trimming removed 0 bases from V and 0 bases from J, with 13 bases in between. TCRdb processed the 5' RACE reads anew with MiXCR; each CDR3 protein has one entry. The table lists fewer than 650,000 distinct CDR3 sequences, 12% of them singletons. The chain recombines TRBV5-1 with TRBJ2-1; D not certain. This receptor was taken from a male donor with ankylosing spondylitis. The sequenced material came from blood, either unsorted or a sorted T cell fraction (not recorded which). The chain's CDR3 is CASSLVARSSSYNEQFF. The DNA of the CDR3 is TGCGCCAGCAGCTTGGTCGCCAGGTCAAGCTCCTACAATGAGCAGTTCTTC.